The 24 T cell receptor beta chains below all came from one sample that was sequenced in a study of T cell repertoires in cytomegalovirus infection. MiXCR, run by TCRdb on the reads, gives a single entry per CDR3 protein. The data contain about 920,000 distinct CDR3 sequences, less than 35% of them singletons. Which antigens these TCRs recognize remains unknown. Sequenced here: cultured CD8+ T cells from PBMCs, sampled from culture after CMV antigen stimulation. These receptors came from a human donor in good health (CMV status not recorded). Some clones in this sample may be carry-over from other donors' samples.

This clonotype was counted ten times or more. The chain carries TRBV12-5 and TRBJ2-2, with TRBD1 matching over 9 bases. Germline loops: CDR1 LGHNT, CDR2 FRNRAP. With 1 base clipped from V and 11 bases from J, the junction kept 11 bases outside the gene matches. This CDR3 contains 16 residues. DNA for the CDR3: TGTGCTAGTGGTTTGGATCGGACAGGGGACGACTTAGAGCTGTTTTTT. This gives the protein CASGLDRTGDDLELFF.

This sequence joins TRBV6-4 and TRBJ2-5; 8 bases align to TRBD2. J gave up 3 bases and V 6 bases, and 9 bases lay outside the gene matches. Germline CDR1 is MRHNA and CDR2 is SNTAGT. The CDR3 totals 15 residues. In DNA, the CDR3 is TGTGCCAGCAGCCGGAGCGGGGGTTTTGAAGAGACCCAGTACTTC. This gives the protein CASSRSGGFEETQYF.

The CDR3 nucleotides read TGTGCCAGCAGCCCCGGGACAGATCCTCTCAATTCACCCCTCCACTTT. Protein sequence: CASSPGTDPLNSPLHF. This chain uses TRBV7-9 with TRBJ1-6; 7 bases line up with TRBD1. Germline V gene lookup returns CDR1 SEHNR and CDR2 FQNEAQ (reference sequence). J lost 7 bases, V lost 5 bases, and 11 bases had no gene match. This CDR3 spans 16 amino acids.

The chain has TRBV7-9 and TRBJ2-3; the D gene could be TRBD1 or TRBD2 (5 bases each). V lost 4 bases and J 5 bases, leaving 19 bases between the germline ends. Germline loops: CDR1 SEHNR, CDR2 FQNEAQ (reference sequence). This CDR3 has 16 amino acids. The CDR3, as DNA: TGTGCCAGCAGCTCCTGGACCCAACGAGGGGAAGATACGCAGTATTTT. Translated, it gives CASSSWTQRGEDTQYF.

The V call is TRBV5-4, the J call TRBJ2-3; no clear D gene. Trimming pared 0 bases from V and 1 base from J, leaving 18 bases between. Per germline, CDR1 SGHNT and CDR2 YYREEE (reference sequence). The CDR3 is 18 amino acids. The CDR3 here is CASSLGFNWMGGTDTQYF. The CDR3 bases are TGTGCCAGCAGCTTGGGCTTTAATTGGATGGGTGGCACAGATACGCAGTATTTT.

CDR3: CSHLRDYGYTF. CDR3 in DNA: TGCAGTCACCTTCGGGACTATGGCTACACCTTC. This chain uses TRBV20-1 with TRBJ1-2; D gene unclear. CDR1 and CDR2 from the germline V gene are DFQATT and SNEGSKA (reference sequence). Trimming took 8 bases from V and 3 from J, leaving 10 bases between them. This CDR3 region has 11 residues.

This clonotype was found many times. The chain uses TRBV7-9 and TRBJ1-1; tentatively, D is TRBD1 (5 bases). V gave up 5 bases and J gave up 0 bases, with 13 bases separating them. This CDR3 contains 15 residues. CDR1 is SEHNR and CDR2 is FQNEAQ in the germline V gene (reference sequence). The CDR3 nucleotides read TGTGCCAGCAGCAGCCGGGACGGTTTGAACACTGAAGCTTTCTTT. It codes for CASSSRDGLNTEAFF.

This clonotype has more than one count but fewer than ten. The chain uses TRBV19 and TRBJ1-2; D is uncertain. In germline, CDR1 is LNHDA, CDR2 SQIVND (reference sequence). The CDR3 sequence is 14 residues long. The V gene lost 3 bases and the J gene lost 8 bases, with 16 bases spanning the gap. The CDR3 here is CASSISGDILGYTF. CDR3 DNA: TGTGCCAGTAGTATTTCTGGAGACATCTTGGGCTACACCTTC.

This clonotype came up a few times. V usage is TRBV15 and J usage is TRBJ1-3; tentative D call: TRBD1 (6 bases). V was shortened by 2 bases and J by 0 bases, with 11 bases between the two germline ends. The CDR3 has 16 amino acids. In germline, CDR1 is LNHNV, CDR2 YYDKDF (reference sequence). CDR3 sequence: CATSRNTGTSGNTIYF. The CDR3 DNA is TGTGCCACCAGCAGAAACACAGGGACCTCTGGAAACACCATATATTTT.

To note about this clonotype: A clone one base away is much larger, so this may be a read error. This chain joins TRBV7-2 and TRBJ1-2; D possibly corresponds to TRBD1 (6 bases). The CDR3 is 14 amino acids. Looked up from germline, CDR1 is SGHTA and CDR2 is FQGNSA. V was pared by 8 bases and J by 5 bases, with 18 bases between. The CDR3 DNA reads as TGTGCCAGCGGGTACAGGGCCTTGGGGTATGGCTACACCTTC. This translates into CASGYRALGYGYTF. Full variable domain (rest looked up from reference TRBV7-2 and TRBJ1-2): GAGVSQSPSNKVTEKGKDVELRCDPISGHTALYWYRQSLGQGLEFLIYFQGNSAPDKSGLPSDRFSAERTGGSVSTLTIQRTQQEDSAVYLCASGYRALGYGYTFGSGTRLTVV.

The chain's CDR3 is CASSFTGVLNTGELFF. The CDR3 DNA reads as TGTGCCAGCAGTTTTACAGGGGTTCTGAACACCGGGGAGCTGTTTTTT. This sequence joins TRBV28 and TRBJ2-2, with 7 bases aligning to TRBD1. This CDR3 region has 16 residues. Trimming cost V 3 bases and J 1 base; bases outside gene matches: 5. In germline, CDR1 is MDHEN, CDR2 SYDVKM.

Remarks on this clonotype: A much more abundant neighbour one base away suggests this may be a read error. The genes are TRBV6-2 or TRBV6-3 and TRBJ2-1; D unclear. The length of the CDR3 is 19 residues. Germline CDR1 and CDR2: MNHEY and SVGEGT. The CDR3 is CASRGPSEQDITSYNKQFF. CDR3 coding DNA: TGTGCCAGCAGAGGGCCAAGCGAACAAGACATTACCTCCTACAATAAGCAGTTCTTC.

This chain links TRBV12-3 or TRBV12-4 with TRBJ1-4, with a possible D match to TRBD1 (5 bases). There are 18 residues in the CDR3. Trimming removed 3 bases at V and 0 bases at J, with 17 bases between. CDR3 in amino acids: CASSFRTRTSATNEKLFF. CDR3 sequence (DNA): TGTGCCAGCAGTTTTCGGACACGGACCTCCGCAACTAATGAAAAACTGTTTTTT.

The J gene is TRBJ1-2, the V gene TRBV5-4, with D unclear. Per the germline V gene, CDR1 is SGHNT and CDR2 is YYREEE (reference sequence). The CDR3 length is 16 residues. V lost 3 bases and J 0 bases, leaving 15 bases between the germline ends. CDR3 sequence (DNA): TGTGCCAGCAGCTACCCAGGTCCTATCACTAACTATGGCTACACCTTC. Translation gives CASSYPGPITNYGYTF.

This clonotype has at least ten counts. This rearrangement joins TRBV7-8 to TRBJ2-7, with a possible D match to TRBD1 (6 bases). Germline loops: CDR1 SGHVS, CDR2 FQNEAQ. V gave up 5 bases and J gave up 3 bases, with 17 bases separating them. This CDR3 has 15 amino acids. As DNA, the CDR3 is TGTGCCAGCAGCCCACAGGGAAGTAGGGTCTACGAGCAGTACTTC. Translation gives CASSPQGSRVYEQYF.

This chain connects TRBV12-3 or TRBV12-4 to TRBJ1-1; TRBD1 matches 7 bases. After removal of 3 bases from V and 0 bases from J, the junction contained 13 bases not matched to a gene. There are 18 residues in the CDR3. CDR3 DNA sequence: TGTGCCAGCAGTTTGGGGACAGTCGAACTTTATATGAACACTGAAGCTTTCTTT. This codes for CASSLGTVELYMNTEAFF.

The gene calls are TRBV10-3 and TRBJ1-2, with 12 nucleotides matching TRBD1. The length of the CDR3 is 16 residues. Germline CDR1 reads ENHRY; CDR2 reads SYGVKD. V trimming: 5 bases; J trimming: 2 bases; junction bases outside the gene matches: 6. The DNA of the CDR3 is TGTGCCATCAGTCAGAAAGGGACAGGGGGCAACTATGGCTACACCTTC. It translates to CAISQKGTGGNYGYTF.

This clonotype has only a few counts. The gene calls are TRBV27 and TRBJ1-5; D possibly corresponds to TRBD1 (5 bases). The CDR3 loop spans 15 amino acids. Trimming left V 5 bases short and J 2 bases short, with 13 bases between. CDR1 and CDR2 (germline): MNHEY, SMNVEV (reference sequence). As DNA, the CDR3 is TGTGCCAGCAGTCAGGTTCCGGGGCGCAATCAGCCCCAGCATTTT. Its protein is CASSQVPGRNQPQHF.

Many counts were recorded for this clonotype. This chain uses TRBV6-1 with TRBJ1-1; D may be TRBD1 (6 bases). From germline, CDR1 is MNHNS and CDR2 SASEGT. The V end was cut by 6 bases, the J end by 6 bases, with 17 bases between. The CDR3 is made up of 14 amino acids. CDR3 region: CASSTFRGSAEAFF. The CDR3, as DNA: TGTGCCAGCAGCACCTTCAGGGGATCGGCTGAAGCTTTCTTT.

V and J are TRBV28 and TRBJ2-7; TRBD1 matches at 8 bases. Germline lookup yields CDR1 MDHEN and CDR2 SYDVKM. The ends lost 5 bases at V and 5 bases at J; junction bases unmatched: 17. This CDR3 comprises 17 residues. The CDR3 sequence is CASSLSLLDRGYDEQYF. The DNA for the CDR3 is TGTGCCAGCAGTCTATCCCTTCTTGACAGGGGTTACGACGAGCAGTACTTC.

This chain uses TRBV24-1 with TRBJ2-2; 10 nucleotides match TRBD2. CDR1 and CDR2 (germline): KGHDR, SFDVKD. The V gene end was trimmed by 5 bases and the J gene end by 1 base; junction bases not matched to a gene: 12. The CDR3 is made up of 19 amino acids. The CDR3 region has the DNA TGTGCCACCAGTGCCACAGGGCCTAGCGGGGGCAAGAACACCGGGGAGCTGTTTTTT. Translating it yields CATSATGPSGGKNTGELFF.

The chain is built from TRBV27 and TRBJ2-6; D is ambiguous. The CDR3 spans 17 residues. Germline CDR1 reads MNHEY; CDR2 reads SMNVEV (reference sequence). V was trimmed by 0 bases and J by 0 bases, leaving 9 bases between them. CDR3 amino acids: CASSLSLPRSGANVLTF. As DNA, the CDR3 is TGTGCCAGCAGTTTATCCCTCCCGCGCTCTGGGGCCAACGTCCTGACTTTC.

This clonotype was seen repeatedly, ten times or more. The chain combines TRBV28 with TRBJ1-2; D gene ambiguous. CDR1 and CDR2 (germline): MDHEN, SYDVKM. V lost 2 bases, J lost 4 bases, and 8 bases lay in between. The CDR3 spans 13 residues. CDR3 region: CASSLGQVYGYTF. The DNA of the CDR3 is TGTGCCAGCAGTTTAGGGCAGGTCTATGGCTACACCTTC.

The rearrangement uses TRBV6-6 and TRBJ2-7; TRBD2 matches at 12 bases. With 4 bases clipped from V and 1 base from J, the junction kept 2 bases outside the gene matches. This CDR3 contains 15 residues. Looked up from germline, CDR1 is MNHNY and CDR2 is SVGAGI (reference sequence). CDR3 residues: CASSSGLAGSYEQYV. CDR3 DNA sequence: TGTGCCAGCAGTTCCGGACTAGCGGGGTCCTACGAGCAGTACGTC.